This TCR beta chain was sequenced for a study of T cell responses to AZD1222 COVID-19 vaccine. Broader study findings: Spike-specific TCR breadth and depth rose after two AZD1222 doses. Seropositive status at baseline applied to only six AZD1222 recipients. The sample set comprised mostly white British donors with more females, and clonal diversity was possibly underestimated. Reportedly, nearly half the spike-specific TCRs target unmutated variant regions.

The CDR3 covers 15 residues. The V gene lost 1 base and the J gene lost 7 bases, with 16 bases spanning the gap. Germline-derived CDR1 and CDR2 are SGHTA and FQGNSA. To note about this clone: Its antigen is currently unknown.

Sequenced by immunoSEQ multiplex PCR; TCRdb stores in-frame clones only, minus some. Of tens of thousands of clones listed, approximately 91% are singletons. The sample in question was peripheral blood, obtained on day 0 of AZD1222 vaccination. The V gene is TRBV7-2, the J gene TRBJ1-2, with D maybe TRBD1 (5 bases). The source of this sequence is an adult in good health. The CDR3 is CASSLDPTVSSGYTF. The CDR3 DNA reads TGTGCCAGCAGCTTAGATCCGACAGTTAGTAGTGGCTACACCTTC. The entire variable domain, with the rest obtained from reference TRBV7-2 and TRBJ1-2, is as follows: GAGVSQSPSNKVTEKGKDVELRCDPISGHTALYWYRQSLGQGLEFLIYFQGNSAPDKSGLPSDRFSAERTGGSVSTLTIQRTQQEDSAVYLCASSLDPTVSSGYTFGSGTRLTVV.